This T cell receptor (beta chain) derives from a study of identical twins. General study findings and limits: Cross-sectional statistics, not tracking of the same donors, supported the conclusions. Cord blood beta clonotypes present at high abundance carried fewer insertions; no such pattern appeared in memory repertoires.

A universal primer binding site was introduced by template switching. The final cDNA contained unique molecular identifiers. TCRdb reanalysed the 5' RACE reads using MiXCR and keeps one entry per CDR3 protein. This sample has roughly 1.6 million distinct CDR3 sequences, with less than 35% found just once. This clonotype has more than one count but fewer than ten. Its antigen is unknown. The V segment lost 0 bases and the J segment 6 bases; nucleotides outside the gene matches: 6. Looked up from germline, CDR1 is SGHTA and CDR2 is FQGNSA. CDR3 length equals 16 residues. Sequenced input: cord blood. The chain combines TRBV7-2 with TRBJ2-3, with 10 bases aligning to TRBD1. The sequence was collected from a newborn girl in good health. As DNA, the CDR3 is TGTGCCAGCAGCTTAGCCCGGGACAGGGGAGGGGATACGCAGTATTTT. It yields the protein CASSLARDRGGDTQYF.